These 26 T cell receptor beta chains were all obtained from the same sample, sequenced in a study of blood T cell repertoires in COVID-19 (TCRdb year 2020). To prepare the library, the immunoSEQ multiplex PCR assay was applied. Imported from immuneACCESS, the table was reduced by TCRdb to in-frame sequences with V and J called. These copies leave out some clones; in studies compared against another copy, an unresolved V gene accounts for under half, and the cause of the remainder is not known. This sample lists about 49,000 clones; about 85% were detected once. Of the sample, over 12% is held by the ten largest clones. Sequenced material: peripheral blood. All receptors come from a human donor in a cohort sampled during active COVID-19.

V and J are TRBV5-1 and TRBJ2-5; 8 nucleotides agree with TRBD2. From germline, CDR1 is SGHRS and CDR2 YFSETQ. Trimming cost V 0 bases and J 5 bases; bases outside gene matches: 3. The CDR3 runs 14 residues. The CDR3 coding sequence is TGCGCCAGCAGCTTGGGTCCGGGAGGGGAGACCCAGTACTTC. Protein sequence: CASSLGPGGETQYF.

This chain links TRBV19 with TRBJ2-7, with 7 bases fitting TRBD2. V lost 3 bases to trimming and J lost 3 bases; unmatched junction nucleotides: 8. Germline V gene data show CDR1 as LNHDA and CDR2 as SQIVND (reference sequence). The CDR3 consists of 15 residues. CDR3: CASSIGGSGDYEQYF. DNA for the CDR3: TGTGCCAGTAGTATTGGCGGGAGTGGGGACTACGAGCAGTACTTC.

The CDR3 reads CASSYSGGRQETQYF. The CDR3 nucleotides are TGTGCCAGCAGTTACTCTGGAGGACGGCAAGAGACCCAGTACTTC. The chain carries TRBV6-5 and TRBJ2-5; D possibly corresponds to TRBD2 (5 bases). Germline lookup yields CDR1 MNHEY and CDR2 SVGAGI. The CDR3 runs to 15 residues. Trimming took 0 bases from V and 2 from J, leaving 10 bases between them.

This chain links TRBV30 with TRBJ2-1; no firm D call. The CDR3 contains 14 residues. Germline assignment: CDR1 GTSNPN and CDR2 SVGIG (reference sequence). Trimming took off 2 bases at V and 2 bases at J, with 10 bases between the two ends. CDR3 bases: TGTGCCTGGAGTTTGGCTTTAACCTACAATGAGCAGTTCTTC. This sequence encodes CAWSLALTYNEQFF.

This clone was observed a few times. This chain connects TRBV7-2 to TRBJ2-7, with 7 bases identical to TRBD2. The V and J ends lost 1 base and 0 bases, in that order; junction bases with no gene match: 3. Germline V lookup: CDR1 SGHTA, CDR2 FQGNSA. CDR3 length equals 15 residues. CDR3 bases: TGTGCCAGCAGCTTAGAAGGCGGGAGCTCCTACGAGCAGTACTTC. This encodes CASSLEGGSSYEQYF.

This chain uses TRBV15 with TRBJ1-1; TRBD1 is a possible D gene (5 bases). Germline V gene data show CDR1 as LNHNV and CDR2 as YYDKDF (reference sequence). The CDR3 is 16 amino acids. Trimming took off 1 base at V and 4 bases at J, with 16 bases between the two ends. CDR3 in amino acids: CATSRGSGTSGTEAFF. The DNA for the CDR3 is TGTGCCACCAGCAGAGGCTCCGGGACTAGCGGCACTGAAGCTTTCTTT. Complete variable domain (other parts from reference TRBV15 and TRBJ1-1): DAMVIQNPRYQVTQFGKPVTLSCSQTLNHNVMYWYQQKSSQAPKLLFHYYDKDFNNEADTPDNFQSRRPNTSFCFLDIRSPGLGDTAMYLCATSRGSGTSGTEAFFGQGTRLTVV.

The chain recombines TRBV5-1 with TRBJ1-4; 7 bases agree with TRBD1. Germline V gene sequence: CDR1 SGHRS, CDR2 YFSETQ. Trimming at V came to 4 bases and at J to 3 bases, leaving 6 bases not matched to a gene. This CDR3 has 15 residues. The CDR3 sequence: CASSPTGDPNEKLFF. DNA for the CDR3: TGCGCCAGCAGCCCTACAGGGGATCCTAATGAAAAACTGTTTTTT.

This sequence joins TRBV9 and TRBJ2-1, with D possibly being TRBD2 (6 bases). This CDR3 is 16 amino acids long. Trimming left V 3 bases short and J 2 bases short, with 15 bases between. CDR1 and CDR2 (germline): SGDLS, YYNGEE. DNA for the CDR3: TGTGCCAGCAGCGCCCGCTCGGGACTTACCTACAATGAGCAGTTCTTC. Protein sequence: CASSARSGLTYNEQFF.

CDR3 sequence: CASSLKGGAMVYGYTF. In DNA form, the CDR3 reads TGTGCCAGCAGCCTAAAAGGGGGCGCAATGGTCTATGGCTACACCTTC. The chain carries TRBV7-9 and TRBJ1-2, with 7 nucleotides matching TRBD1. The germline gives CDR1 SEHNR, CDR2 FQNEAQ (reference sequence). With 5 bases clipped from V and 4 bases from J, the junction kept 13 bases outside the gene matches. This CDR3 has 16 amino acids.

This chain links TRBV28 with TRBJ2-7; 9 bases match TRBD2. The germline CDR1 and CDR2 sequences are MDHEN and SYDVKM. Germline trimming cut 5 bases from V and 4 bases from J; bases unmatched to any gene: 9. There are 15 residues in the CDR3. The CDR3 coding sequence is TGTGCCAGCAGTGGTCTAGGTAGCGGGAGTTACGAGCAGTACTTC. Translating gives CASSGLGSGSYEQYF. The variable domain in full, completed from reference TRBV28 and TRBJ2-7, reads DVKVTQSSRYLVKRTGEKVFLECVQDMDHENMFWYRQDPGLGLRLIYFSYDVKMKEKGDIPEGYSVSREKKERFSLILESASTNQTSMYLCASSGLGSGSYEQYFGPGTRLTVT.

This sequence joins TRBV28 and TRBJ1-5; 7 nucleotides align to TRBD1. Trimming cost V 6 bases and J 3 bases; bases outside gene matches: 8. Germline V lookup: CDR1 MDHEN, CDR2 SYDVKM. This CDR3 has 15 amino acids. For the CDR3, the DNA is TGTGCCAGCAGAGGACAGGTTACTTCCAATCAGCCCCAGCATTTT. Its protein product is CASRGQVTSNQPQHF. The full variable domain, rest sourced from reference TRBV28 and TRBJ1-5, is DVKVTQSSRYLVKRTGEKVFLECVQDMDHENMFWYRQDPGLGLRLIYFSYDVKMKEKGDIPEGYSVSREKKERFSLILESASTNQTSMYLCASRGQVTSNQPQHFGDGTRLSIL.

On this clone itself: The junction departs from the called germline gene at one end, perhaps through a read error. The CDR3 here is CASNRGNSEAFF. The CDR3 DNA is TGTGCCAGCAACCGGGGGAACTCTGAAGCTTTCTTT. The rearrangement joins TRBV2 to TRBJ1-1, with a possible D match to TRBD1 (5 bases). The V gene's germline CDR1 is SNHLY and CDR2 FYNNEI. The CDR3 sequence is 12 residues long. The full variable domain, rest sourced from reference TRBV2 and TRBJ1-1, is EPEVTQTPSHQVTQMGQEVILRCVPISNHLYFYWYRQILGQKVEFLVSFYNNEISEKSEIFDDQFSVERPDGSNFTLKIRSTKLEDSAMYFCASNRGNSEAFFGQGTRLTVV.

The chain employs TRBV18 and TRBJ2-3, with TRBD2 as a possible D gene (6 bases). V dropped 1 base and J dropped 0 bases, with 8 bases sitting between them. The CDR3 loop spans 15 amino acids. The V gene's germline CDR1 is KGHSH and CDR2 LQKENI. CDR3 amino acids: CASSPQSGSTDTQYF. The DNA of the CDR3 is TGTGCCAGCTCACCACAGAGCGGGAGCACAGATACGCAGTATTTT.

The V call is TRBV7-2, the J call TRBJ2-2; D ambiguous. The CDR3 runs 15 residues. Trimming removed 1 base at V and 4 bases at J, with 10 bases between. Germline CDR1 SGHTA, CDR2 FQGNSA. This chain's CDR3 is CASSLDPALTGELFF. CDR3 nucleotides: TGTGCCAGCAGCTTAGATCCAGCGCTCACCGGGGAGCTGTTTTTT.

This clone has just a few counts. V and J are TRBV7-9 and TRBJ1-6; TRBD1 matches 7 bases. Germline CDR1 and CDR2: SEHNR and FQNEAQ (reference sequence). This CDR3 region has 14 residues. V lost 3 bases to trimming and J lost 9 bases; unmatched junction nucleotides: 5. The CDR3 is CASSFGTVGSPLHF. The CDR3 DNA is TGTGCCAGCAGCTTCGGGACAGTGGGTTCACCCCTCCACTTT.

In its sample, this clone was seen once. This chain connects TRBV11-2 to TRBJ1-4; 9 nucleotides match TRBD1. CDR3 length equals 14 residues. The ends lost 5 bases at V and 12 bases at J; junction bases unmatched: 10. The germline gives CDR1 SGHAT, CDR2 FQNNGV. CDR3 DNA: TGTGCCAGCAGCACAAACAGGGGGCCGTGGGAACTGTTTTTT. Protein: CASSTNRGPWELFF. The full variable domain, completed using reference TRBV11-2 and TRBJ1-4, is EAGVAQSPRYKIIEKRQSVAFWCNPISGHATLYWYQQILGQGPKLLIQFQNNGVVDDSQLPKDRFSAERLKGVDSTLKIQPAKLEDSAVYLCASSTNRGPWELFFGSGTQLSVL.

V usage is TRBV2 and J usage is TRBJ1-2; D is undetermined. Per germline, CDR1 SNHLY and CDR2 FYNNEI. The CDR3 contains 16 residues. Trimming stripped 4 bases from V and 7 bases from J, with 22 bases between. The CDR3 region has the DNA TGTGCCAGCAGTGTTGCGGTCAGCCTAGAATATTTTGGCTACACCTTC. This gives the protein CASSVAVSLEYFGYTF.

This clone showed up just once. CDR3 in amino acids: CASSRGAEAFF. CDR3 in DNA: TGTGCCAGTAGTAGGGGCGCTGAAGCTTTCTTT. This chain connects TRBV19 to TRBJ1-1; D possibly corresponds to TRBD1 (5 bases). In germline, CDR1 is LNHDA, CDR2 SQIVND (reference sequence). The V end was cut by 4 bases, the J end by 6 bases, with 6 bases between. The CDR3 contains 11 residues.

The chain combines TRBV5-3 with TRBJ2-7, with D tentatively TRBD1 (6 bases). TRBV5-3 is an ORF, and what it does is uncertain. V was cut by 0 bases and J by 2 bases, with 21 bases left in between. The CDR3 is 18 residues long. The CDR3 region has the DNA TGTGCCAGAAGCTTGGGTGACCACAGGGAACCTAGTCCCTACGAGCAGTACTTC. The encoded protein is CARSLGDHREPSPYEQYF.

This chain connects TRBV7-8 to TRBJ1-2; D possibly corresponds to TRBD1 (6 bases). From germline, CDR1 is SGHVS and CDR2 FQNEAQ. Trimming stripped 5 bases from V and 5 bases from J, with 24 bases between. The CDR3 contains 17 residues. The CDR3, as DNA: TGTGCCAGCAGCCGGGGCAGCAACAGGGATATCGGGTATGGCTACACCTTC. This codes for CASSRGSNRDIGYGYTF.

The chain couples TRBV7-8 to TRBJ1-2, with D tentatively TRBD1 (6 bases). Germline V gene data show CDR1 as SGHVS and CDR2 as FQNEAQ. The CDR3 has 19 residues. Trimming left V 5 bases short and J 7 bases short, with 32 bases between. The DNA of the CDR3 is TGTGCCAGCAGCCAAAGCCGATCGAGGGGGACGGATGGATTGTCTGGCTACACCTTC. Translating it yields CASSQSRSRGTDGLSGYTF.

The chain uses TRBV28 and TRBJ2-7; TRBD1 is a possible D gene (6 bases). Germline loops: CDR1 MDHEN, CDR2 SYDVKM. V was shortened by 4 bases and J by 3 bases, with 16 bases between the two germline ends. The CDR3 extends over 15 amino acids. The DNA for the CDR3 is TGTGCCAGCAGTTCCGCGACAGGACGGATCTACGAGCAGTACTTC. This translates into CASSSATGRIYEQYF.

The CDR3 DNA reads TGTGCCAGTAGTCCCCGACTCGGCCATCAAGAGACCCAGTACTTC. Translated: CASSPRLGHQETQYF. The chain employs TRBV19 and TRBJ2-5; no clear D gene. This CDR3 is 15 amino acids long. Germline V gene sequence: CDR1 LNHDA, CDR2 SQIVND (reference sequence). V gave up 5 bases and J gave up 2 bases, with 15 bases separating them.

The rearrangement links TRBV27 to TRBJ2-7; 9 nucleotides align to TRBD1. V gave up 2 bases and J gave up 4 bases; unmatched junction bases: 0. Germline CDR1 reads MNHEY; CDR2 reads SMNVEV (reference sequence). This CDR3 comprises 13 residues. The CDR3 DNA is TGTGCCAGCAGTTTAGACAGGGGGTACGAGCAGTACTTC. It specifies CASSLDRGYEQYF.

The chain combines TRBV30 with TRBJ1-4; D perhaps matches TRBD1 (5 bases). The CDR3 length is 12 residues. With 7 bases removed from V and 4 bases from J, the gap between germline ends came to 10 bases. Germline CDR1 GTSNPN, CDR2 SVGIG (reference sequence). This chain's CDR3 is CALTVNNEKLFF. CDR3 in DNA: TGTGCCTTGACAGTAAATAATGAAAAACTGTTTTTT.

This clone was counted between two and nine times. CDR3 protein: CATSDWGQGATDTQYF. The CDR3 nucleotides are TGTGCCACCAGTGATTGGGGACAGGGAGCGACAGATACGCAGTATTTT. The gene calls are TRBV24-1 and TRBJ2-3; 9 nucleotides line up with TRBD1. CDR3 length equals 16 residues. J was trimmed by 3 bases and V by 2 bases; bases with no gene match: 5. Per the germline V gene, CDR1 is KGHDR and CDR2 is SFDVKD.